What follows describes a single T cell receptor (beta chain). Its specificity is not known. Other DNA variants within this sample encode the same CDR3. The sample originates from a study of shared clonotypes between healthy human individuals. Study overall: Each donor's CD8 memory used one plate, CD8 naive two, each CD4 subset three. General study points: Estimated clonotype richness was generally higher in naive than memory subsets. Some clonotypes were shared by all four sorted-subset donors, while others were not shared. The non-shared ones had lower generation probabilities than the shared ones.

Replicate sorted-subset PCRs were loaded with around 0.2 ug DNA, roughly 33,000 T cell genomes. Sequencing was performed with immunoSEQ multiplex PCR; in TCRdb, only in-frame clones are kept and a portion is missing. The profile shows around 2,000,000 clones, about 95% of them singletons. The ends were cut back, 5 bases at V and 2 bases at J, with 10 bases in the middle. This CDR3 is 13 amino acids long. CDR1 and CDR2 from the germline V gene are SGHAT and FQDESV (reference sequence). CD45RO-negative, CCR7-selected cells formed the naive CD8 fraction, which excluded terminally differentiated effector memory CD45RA+ cells.

The rearrangement joins TRBV11-1 to TRBJ2-7; either TRBD1 or TRBD2 may supply D (5 bases each). The TCR comes from a man aged 18 to 29 in good health. The sample consisted of naive CD8+ T cells sorted from blood. This CDR3 is CASSPGTAYEQYF. As DNA, the CDR3 is TGTGCCAGCAGCCCGGGGACGGCCTACGAGCAGTACTTC.